The 15 T cell receptor beta chains given below trace back to one sample, sequenced in a study of Ad26.COV2.S vaccination and SARS-CoV-2 variants. The treatment was: around 19 received Ad26.COV2.S at low or high dose, single or two shots; 5 received placebo; per-sample allocation not given. Samples came from day 63 after the first vaccine or placebo injection. Profiled with immunoSEQ multiplex PCR; TCRdb holds only in-frame clones, not every one. The table lists about 450,000 clones, approximately 92% of them singletons, with just over 2.5% in the top ten. The material sequenced was peripheral blood, taken in a trial of Ad26.COV2.S vaccine versus placebo. The receptor source for this set is a person aged 18-65 years who received the Ad26.COV2.S COVID-19 vaccine or a placebo.

This chain joins TRBV7-2 and TRBJ2-7; D gene unclear. Trimming shortened V by 1 base and J by 7 bases, and 11 bases separated the two germline ends. The CDR3 covers 13 residues. Germline CDR1 and CDR2: SGHTA and FQGNSA. The CDR3 region has the DNA TGTGCCAGCAGCTTAGTGGGGTTCCGGGAGCAGTACTTC. Its protein is CASSLVGFREQYF.

Written as DNA, the CDR3 is TGTGCCAGCAGTTTGTCGTCCTCTAGGGATACGCAGTATTTT. This codes for CASSLSSSRDTQYF. The chain couples TRBV7-2 to TRBJ2-3; unclear D gene. V was clipped by 6 bases and J by 6 bases, with 16 bases between them. Germline V gene sequence: CDR1 SGHTA, CDR2 FQGNSA. The CDR3 length is 14 residues.

The rearrangement joins TRBV25-1 to TRBJ1-4; D is possibly TRBD1 (6 bases). Germline V gene data show CDR1 as MGHDK and CDR2 as SYGVNS. The CDR3 is made up of 15 amino acids. The V end was cut by 1 base, the J end by 7 bases, with 13 bases between. The CDR3 DNA follows: TGTGCCAGCAGTGAATTCGGGGGGCCTGGTGAAAAACTGTTTTTT. Translated, it gives CASSEFGGPGEKLFF.

The V gene is TRBV30, the J gene TRBJ1-5; TRBD1 is a possible D gene (5 bases). Germline lookup yields CDR1 GTSNPN and CDR2 SVGIG (reference sequence). The ends were cut back, 6 bases at V and 2 bases at J, with 20 bases in the middle. This CDR3 is 16 amino acids long. The CDR3 bases are TGTGCCTGCGTCCCGGGTGAGGGGTCACGCAATCAGCCCCAGCATTTT. Translation gives CACVPGEGSRNQPQHF.

The chain joins TRBV2 to TRBJ2-1; 7 positions match TRBD2. CDR3 length: 14 amino acids. V dropped 5 bases and J dropped 9; count of bases not matched to a gene: 10. Germline V CDR1 and CDR2: SNHLY, FYNNEI. In nucleotides, the CDR3 is TGTGCCAGCAGTAGACTAGCAGGAGGCGGTGAGCAGTTCTTC. Its translation is CASSRLAGGGEQFF.

A remark on this clone: One junction end disagrees with the germline gene, perhaps due to a read error. The gene calls are TRBV10-1 and TRBJ2-2, with D perhaps matching TRBD1 or TRBD2 (6 bases each). Germline V gives CDR1 WNHNN, CDR2 SYGVQD (reference sequence). CDR3 length: 16 residues. The CDR3 spells CASSEGSGAKTGELFF. CDR3 in DNA: TGCGCCAGCAGTGAGGGTTCGGGGGCGAAGACCGGGGAGCTGTTTTTT.

The V call is TRBV29-1, the J call TRBJ2-1; no clear D. The germline V gene encodes CDR1 SQVTM and CDR2 ANQGSEA. V lost 2 bases and J lost 12, with 8 bases in between. CDR3 size: 10 residues. The DNA for the CDR3 is TGCAGCGTTGAAAGGGTGGGGCAGTTCTTC. Translating gives CSVERVGQFF.

The chain links TRBV24-1 to TRBJ2-3, with TRBD2 matching over 8 bases. Per germline, CDR1 KGHDR and CDR2 SFDVKD. V shed 5 bases and J 1 base; nucleotides not matched to a gene: 7. The CDR3 spans 16 residues. CDR3 region: CATSGPYSGGTDTQYF. In DNA, the CDR3 is TGTGCCACCAGTGGCCCCTATAGCGGGGGCACAGATACGCAGTATTTT.

The chain employs TRBV5-1 and TRBJ2-2; no clear D. The V gene lost 5 bases and the J gene lost 4 bases, with 12 bases spanning the gap. Germline CDR1 reads SGHRS; CDR2 reads YFSETQ. The CDR3 runs 14 residues. For the CDR3, the DNA is TGCGCCAGCAGAGAGGTTACGGGCACCGGGGAGCTGTTTTTT. It encodes CASREVTGTGELFF.

This clone has just a few counts. CDR3 coding DNA: TGTGCCAGCAGCAAAAACAGGGGTTACGACGAGCAGTACGTC. It is translated as CASSKNRGYDEQYV. The gene calls are TRBV21-1 and TRBJ2-7; the table calls TRBD1, which could not be checked here. TRBV21-1 is a pseudogene. The CDR3 covers 14 residues.

This sequence joins TRBV30 and TRBJ1-5; tentatively, D is TRBD1 (5 bases). Germline assignment: CDR1 GTSNPN and CDR2 SVGIG (reference sequence). Trimming left V 0 bases short and J 0 bases short, with 21 bases between. The CDR3 loop spans 19 amino acids. In DNA, the CDR3 is TGTGCCTGGAGTGTAGGTTTTAGGGGTTTGGGGTATAGCAATCAGCCCCAGCATTTT. Protein sequence: CAWSVGFRGLGYSNQPQHF.

This chain links TRBV2 with TRBJ1-1; D gene ambiguous. Germline V gives CDR1 SNHLY, CDR2 FYNNEI. The CDR3 totals 14 residues. The V gene lost 5 bases and the J gene lost 4 bases, with 14 bases spanning the gap. The chain's CDR3 is CASSYSGQVTEAFF. CDR3 in DNA: TGTGCCAGCAGTTATTCAGGTCAGGTCACTGAAGCTTTCTTT. Filled out from reference TRBV2 and TRBJ1-1, the complete variable domain reads EPEVTQTPSHQVTQMGQEVILRCVPISNHLYFYWYRQILGQKVEFLVSFYNNEISEKSEIFDDQFSVERPDGSNFTLKIRSTKLEDSAMYFCASSYSGQVTEAFFGQGTRLTVV.

V usage is TRBV20-1 and J usage is TRBJ1-5; D call uncertain. There are 13 residues in the CDR3. The germline CDR1 and CDR2 sequences are DFQATT and SNEGSKA (reference sequence). Trimming stripped 3 bases from V and 7 bases from J, with 13 bases between. For the CDR3, the DNA is TGCAGTGCTAGTGAGGTCCCGGGGCAGCCCCAGCATTTT. It translates to CSASEVPGQPQHF.

This chain uses TRBV12-3 or TRBV12-4 with TRBJ1-1; no clear D. The CDR3 is 11 residues long. V was shortened by 4 bases and J by 5 bases, with 5 bases between the two germline ends. The chain's CDR3 is CASSSRTEAFF. The CDR3 DNA reads as TGTGCCAGCAGTTCGAGGACTGAAGCTTTCTTT.

The chain joins TRBV11-1 to TRBJ1-2; D remains ambiguous. Germline CDR1 and CDR2: SGHAT and FQDESV (reference sequence). V dropped 5 bases and J dropped 4 bases, with 14 bases sitting between them. The CDR3 is made up of 14 amino acids. The CDR3 region has the DNA TGTGCCAGCAGCCGCGACCGGGCCTTCTATGGCTACACCTTC. Protein: CASSRDRAFYGYTF.